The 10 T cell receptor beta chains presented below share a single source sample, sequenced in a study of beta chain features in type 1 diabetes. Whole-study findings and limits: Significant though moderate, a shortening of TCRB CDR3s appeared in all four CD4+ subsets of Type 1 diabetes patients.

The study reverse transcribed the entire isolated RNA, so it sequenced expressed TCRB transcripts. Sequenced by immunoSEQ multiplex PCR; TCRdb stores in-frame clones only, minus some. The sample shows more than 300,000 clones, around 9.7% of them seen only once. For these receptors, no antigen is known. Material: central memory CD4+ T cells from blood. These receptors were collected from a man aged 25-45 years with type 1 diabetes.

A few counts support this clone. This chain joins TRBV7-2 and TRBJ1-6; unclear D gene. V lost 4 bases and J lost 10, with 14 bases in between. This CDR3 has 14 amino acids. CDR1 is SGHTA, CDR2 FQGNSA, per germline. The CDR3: CASSSDGRGSPLHF. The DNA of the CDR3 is TGTGCCAGCAGCTCGGACGGTCGGGGATCACCCCTCCACTTT.

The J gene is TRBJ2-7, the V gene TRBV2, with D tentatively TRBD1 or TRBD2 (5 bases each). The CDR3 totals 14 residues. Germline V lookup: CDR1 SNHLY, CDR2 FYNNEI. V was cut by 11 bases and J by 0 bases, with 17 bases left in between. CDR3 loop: CAASGTRASYEQYF. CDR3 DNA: TGTGCCGCCTCCGGGACCCGTGCCTCCTACGAGCAGTACTTC.

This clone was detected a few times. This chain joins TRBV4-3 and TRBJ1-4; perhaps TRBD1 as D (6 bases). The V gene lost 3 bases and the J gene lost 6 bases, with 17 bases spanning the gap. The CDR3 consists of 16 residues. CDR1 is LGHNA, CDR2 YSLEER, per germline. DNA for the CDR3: TGCGCCAGCAGCCAGGCCGCCGGGACAAGAGATGAAAAACTGTTTTTT. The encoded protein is CASSQAAGTRDEKLFF.

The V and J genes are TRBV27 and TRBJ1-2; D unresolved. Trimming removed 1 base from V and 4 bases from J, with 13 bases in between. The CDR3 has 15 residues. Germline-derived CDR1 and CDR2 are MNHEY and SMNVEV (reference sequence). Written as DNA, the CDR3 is TGTGCCAGCAGTTTATATTCCACGGATGTCTATGGCTACACCTTC. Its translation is CASSLYSTDVYGYTF.

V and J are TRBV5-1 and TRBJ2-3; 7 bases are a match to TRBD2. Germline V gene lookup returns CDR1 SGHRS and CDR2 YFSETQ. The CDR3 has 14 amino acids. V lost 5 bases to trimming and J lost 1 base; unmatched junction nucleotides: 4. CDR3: CASSSTSGTDTQYF. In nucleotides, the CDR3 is TGCGCCAGCAGTTCAACTAGCGGCACAGATACGCAGTATTTT.

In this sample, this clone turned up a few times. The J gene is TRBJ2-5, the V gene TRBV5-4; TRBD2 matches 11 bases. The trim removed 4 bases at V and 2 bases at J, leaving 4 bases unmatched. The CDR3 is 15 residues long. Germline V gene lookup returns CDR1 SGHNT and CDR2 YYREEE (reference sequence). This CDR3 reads CASSPTSGAQETQYF. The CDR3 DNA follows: TGTGCCAGCAGCCCGACTAGCGGGGCGCAAGAGACCCAGTACTTC.

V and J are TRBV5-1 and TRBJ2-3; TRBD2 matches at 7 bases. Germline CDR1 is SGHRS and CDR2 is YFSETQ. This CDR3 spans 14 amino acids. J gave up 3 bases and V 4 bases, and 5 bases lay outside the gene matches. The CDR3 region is CASSPERGTDTQYF. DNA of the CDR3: TGCGCCAGCAGCCCGGAGCGGGGAACAGATACGCAGTATTTT.

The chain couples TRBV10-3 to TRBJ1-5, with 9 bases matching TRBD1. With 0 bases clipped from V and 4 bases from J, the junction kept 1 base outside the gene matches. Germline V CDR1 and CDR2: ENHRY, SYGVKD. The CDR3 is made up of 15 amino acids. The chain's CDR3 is CAISESGQGNQPQHF. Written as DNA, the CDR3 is TGTGCCATCAGTGAGTCGGGACAGGGAAATCAGCCCCAGCATTTT.

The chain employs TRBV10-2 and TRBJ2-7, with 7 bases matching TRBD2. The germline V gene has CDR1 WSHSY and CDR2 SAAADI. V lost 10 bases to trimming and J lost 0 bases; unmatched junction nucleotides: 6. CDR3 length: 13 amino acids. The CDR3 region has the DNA TGCGCCATCGGGCGGGGGACCTCCTACGAGCAGTACTTC. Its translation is CAIGRGTSYEQYF.

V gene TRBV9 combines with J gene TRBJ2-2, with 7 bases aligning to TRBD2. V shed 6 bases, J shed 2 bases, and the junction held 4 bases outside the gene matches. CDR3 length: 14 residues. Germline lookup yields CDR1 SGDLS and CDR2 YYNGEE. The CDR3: CASTAGDNTGELFF. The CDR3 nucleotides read TGTGCCAGCACGGCGGGGGACAACACCGGGGAGCTGTTTTTT.